This TCR beta chain emerged from a study of cytomegalovirus exposure and HLA in healthy donors. The V and J ends lost 4 bases and 6 bases respectively, with 13 bases between them. Germline values: CDR1 SGDLS, CDR2 YYNGEE. This CDR3 is built from 14 residues. PCR amplification relied on 60 Vbeta primers (plus 13 Jbeta primers). The protocol was immunoSEQ multiplex PCR, while the TCRdb copy is restricted to in-frame clones and leaves out a portion. This specimen shows about 96,000 clones; the ten leading clones hold roughly 3.4%. The rearrangement links TRBV9 to TRBJ1-4; no definite D call. This receptor was identified in a woman between 25 and 40 years old in good health and CMV-seronegative. The sample was PBMCs. CDR3: CASSRDGGYEKLFF. CDR3 in DNA: TGTGCCAGCAGCCGAGACGGCGGATATGAAAAACTGTTTTTT.